The 29 T cell receptor beta chains given below trace back to one sample, sequenced in a study of CD8 T cells in Susac syndrome. When the RNA was reverse transcribed, random hexamers were used with an input of roughly 0.45 to 1 ug. In TCRdb, the immunoSEQ multiplex PCR reads were re-called with MiXCR into one record per CDR3 protein. The table has 110,000 or so distinct CDR3 sequences, roughly 95% seen once. Material for sequencing was CD4+ T cells from PBMCs. These receptor sequences come from a human donor in good health.

The J gene is TRBJ1-2, the V gene TRBV2, with a weak D call TRBD1 (6 bases). The germline gives CDR1 SNHLY, CDR2 FYNNEI. With 10 bases removed from V and 4 bases from J, the gap between germline ends came to 16 bases. This CDR3 has 13 residues. The CDR3: CATTIQGSYGYTF. In nucleotides, the CDR3 is TGTGCCACCACTATACAGGGAAGCTATGGCTACACCTTC.

The table lists this clonotype with a count of one. This rearrangement joins TRBV5-6 to TRBJ2-5; 14 bases map to TRBD2. V dropped 0 bases and J dropped 5; count of bases not matched to a gene: 6. Germline assignment: CDR1 SGHDT and CDR2 YYEEEE. This CDR3 contains 17 residues. The CDR3 coding sequence is TGTGCCAGCAGCTTGGTTACGGGACTAGCGGGAGATGAGACCCAGTACTTC. As protein: CASSLVTGLAGDETQYF. The full variable domain, completed using reference TRBV5-6 and TRBJ2-5, is DAGVTQSPTHLIKTRGQQVTLRCSPKSGHDTVSWYQQALGQGPQFIFQYYEEEERQRGNFPDRFSGHQFPNYSSELNVNALLLGDSALYLCASSLVTGLAGDETQYFGPGTRLLVL.

J is TRBJ1-3 and V is TRBV25-1; a possible D gene is TRBD1 (6 bases). Germline CDR1 is MGHDK and CDR2 is SYGVNS. The CDR3 covers 15 residues. The germline V and J ends were trimmed by 6 bases and 3 bases, with 15 bases remaining between them. This CDR3 reads CASSPQGLGGNTIYF. The CDR3 coding sequence is TGTGCCAGCAGCCCACAGGGTCTCGGTGGAAACACCATATATTTT.

The J gene is TRBJ2-7, the V gene TRBV18; the D is unclear. Trimming left V 3 bases short and J 2 bases short, with 8 bases between. CDR3 length equals 13 residues. CDR1 and CDR2 from the germline V gene are KGHSH and LQKENI. CDR3 nucleotides: TGTGCCAGCTCACCGATCGAGACCTACGAGCAGTACTTC. Translation gives CASSPIETYEQYF.

This rearrangement joins TRBV6-5 to TRBJ2-2; D call uncertain. V gave up 6 bases and J gave up 6 bases, with 8 bases separating them. The CDR3 length is 12 residues. Germline CDR1 and CDR2: MNHEY and SVGAGI. The CDR3: CASRSTAGELFF. The CDR3 DNA reads as TGTGCCAGCAGAAGTACCGCCGGGGAGCTGTTTTTT.

This rearrangement joins TRBV20-1 to TRBJ1-6; the match to TRBD1 covers 9 bases. CDR1 and CDR2 from the germline V gene are DFQATT and SNEGSKA (reference sequence). J was trimmed by 5 bases and V by 0 bases; bases with no gene match: 11. This CDR3 has 18 amino acids. The CDR3 region is CSARDQEPRDRDNSPLHF. CDR3 nucleotides: TGCAGTGCTAGAGACCAGGAACCCCGGGACAGGGATAATTCACCCCTCCACTTT.

The chain's CDR3 is CSVEDRTESKNIQYF. As DNA, the CDR3 is TGCAGCGTTGAAGATAGGACCGAATCCAAAAACATTCAGTACTTC. V gene TRBV29-1 combines with J gene TRBJ2-4; no reliable D call. This CDR3 region has 15 residues. V was shortened by 0 bases and J by 2 bases, with 11 bases between the two germline ends. CDR1 and CDR2 (germline): SQVTM, ANQGSEA.

This clonotype has only one observation. The rearrangement joins TRBV29-1 to TRBJ2-1, with a weak D call TRBD2 (5 bases). The CDR3 loop spans 14 amino acids. The V gene lost 8 bases and the J gene lost 6 bases, with 20 bases spanning the gap. Germline loops: CDR1 SQVTM, CDR2 ANQGSEA. This CDR3 reads CSLMGFRGSNEQFF. The CDR3 nucleotides read TGCAGCCTTATGGGTTTTCGGGGATCCAATGAGCAGTTCTTC.

This chain uses TRBV4-1 with TRBJ2-3; D not resolved. Trimming took off 1 base at V and 5 bases at J, with 16 bases between the two ends. Germline CDR1 reads MGHRA; CDR2 reads YSYEKL. The length of the CDR3 is 16 residues. DNA of the CDR3: TGCGCCAGCAGCCAAGGGGCTCTTATCTTAGGAGATACGCAGTATTTT. It translates to CASSQGALILGDTQYF.

V is TRBV29-1 and J is TRBJ1-4; D is possibly TRBD1 (5 bases). CDR1 and CDR2 from the germline V gene are SQVTM and ANQGSEA. Trimming left V 7 bases short and J 3 bases short, with 12 bases between. The CDR3 is made up of 13 amino acids. Here the CDR3 reads CSAAGGANEKLFF. In nucleotides, the CDR3 is TGCAGCGCTGCGGGAGGGGCTAATGAAAAACTGTTTTTT. The whole variable domain, remainder taken from reference TRBV29-1 and TRBJ1-4, is SAVISQKPSRDICQRGTSLTIQCQVDSQVTMMFWYRQQPGQSLTLIATANQGSEATYESGFVIDKFPISRPNLTFSTLTVSNMSPEDSSIYLCSAAGGANEKLFFGSGTQLSVL.

CDR3 loop: CASNPDRTSGANVLTF. As DNA, the CDR3 is TGTGCCAGCAACCCGGACAGGACCTCTGGGGCCAACGTCCTGACTTTC. V usage is TRBV6-2 or TRBV6-3 and J usage is TRBJ2-6; 7 bases are a match to TRBD1. Germline CDR1 reads MNHEY; CDR2 reads SVGEGT. Trimming took 7 bases from V and 0 from J; bases not matched to a gene: 6. This CDR3 comprises 16 residues.

The V call is TRBV18, the J call TRBJ1-4, with D uncertain. The CDR3 has 15 residues. With 0 bases removed from V and 8 bases from J, the gap between germline ends came to 13 bases. The V gene's germline CDR1 is KGHSH and CDR2 LQKENI. CDR3 loop: CASSPPGRAEEKLFF. CDR3 coding DNA: TGTGCCAGCTCACCACCGGGGAGGGCAGAGGAAAAACTGTTTTTT.

The chain uses TRBV3-1 and TRBJ2-2; no reliable D call. V was clipped by 0 bases and J by 7 bases, with 9 bases between them. This CDR3 has 14 amino acids. Germline CDR1 and CDR2: LGHDT and YNNKEL (reference sequence). In DNA, the CDR3 is TGTGCCAGCAGCCAAGATCACGGGCGCGGGGAGCTGTTTTTT. Encoded protein: CASSQDHGRGELFF.

The rearrangement uses TRBV3-1 and TRBJ2-5, with TRBD1 identical over 7 bases. V shed 0 bases, J shed 5 bases, and the junction held 9 bases outside the gene matches. This CDR3 contains 16 residues. Germline values: CDR1 LGHDT, CDR2 YNNKEL (reference sequence). The CDR3 nucleotides are TGTGCCAGCAGCCAAGATGCGACAGGGCATGGTGAGACCCAGTACTTC. It codes for CASSQDATGHGETQYF.

This chain joins TRBV7-9 and TRBJ2-7; 8 nucleotides line up with TRBD2. The germline gives CDR1 SEHNR, CDR2 FQNEAQ (reference sequence). J lost 6 bases, V lost 6 bases, and 19 bases had no gene match. The CDR3 contains 17 residues. The CDR3 nucleotides are TGTGCCAGCAGTTCAACTAGGGGCGGGACTAGGGTTAGCGAGCAGTACTTC. This translates into CASSSTRGGTRVSEQYF.

The chain links TRBV12-3 or TRBV12-4 to TRBJ2-1, with D possibly matching TRBD1 (6 bases). The CDR3 spans 15 residues. The V and J ends lost 5 bases and 7 bases respectively, with 18 bases between them. CDR3 region: CASSPRQNRGNEQFF. CDR3 bases: TGTGCCAGCAGTCCCCGCCAGAATAGGGGGAATGAGCAGTTCTTC.

The J gene is TRBJ2-1, the V gene TRBV20-1; 10 bases match TRBD2. Germline V CDR1 and CDR2: DFQATT, SNEGSKA (reference sequence). The CDR3 covers 15 residues. After removal of 0 bases from V and 9 bases from J, the junction contained 8 bases not matched to a gene. The CDR3 nucleotides read TGCAGTGCTAGAGATTGGGGACTAGCGTACGGTGAGCAGTTCTTC. Its translation is CSARDWGLAYGEQFF.

This chain uses TRBV7-2 with TRBJ2-3, with 10 bases aligning to TRBD2. The CDR3 runs to 17 residues. CDR1 is SGHTA, CDR2 FQGNSA, per germline. V was pared by 5 bases and J by 6 bases, with 14 bases of the junction left unmatched. Here the CDR3 reads CASSPRTGTSDWDTQYF. The CDR3 DNA is TGTGCCAGCAGCCCCCGTACCGGGACTAGCGATTGGGATACGCAGTATTTT.

The V gene is TRBV18, the J gene TRBJ1-5; D is unclear. The CDR3 totals 13 residues. V was clipped by 4 bases and J by 6 bases, with 10 bases between them. CDR1 is KGHSH and CDR2 is LQKENI in the germline V gene. The CDR3 reads CASSQDEGQPQHF. The DNA for the CDR3 is TGTGCCAGCTCACAGGACGAGGGTCAGCCCCAGCATTTT.

The chain carries TRBV30 and TRBJ2-4, with D unclear. V shed 1 base and J shed 8 bases, with 9 bases lying between them. The CDR3 runs 12 residues. Germline values: CDR1 GTSNPN, CDR2 SVGIG (reference sequence). The CDR3 loop is CAWSDGGDIQYF. As DNA, the CDR3 is TGTGCCTGGAGTGATGGCGGAGACATTCAGTACTTC.

The chain uses TRBV27 and TRBJ2-5; D is perhaps TRBD2 (5 bases). The CDR3 totals 14 residues. The V end lost 6 bases, the J end lost 4 bases, and 15 bases lay between the germline ends. Germline V gene data show CDR1 as MNHEY and CDR2 as SMNVEV (reference sequence). CDR3 in DNA: TGTGCCAGCAGCGACGGGGTGAGTGGAGAGACCCAGTACTTC. It specifies CASSDGVSGETQYF.

This rearrangement joins TRBV18 to TRBJ2-5, with D hard to call. The CDR3 length is 14 residues. Deletions cut 3 bases from V and 0 bases from J, with 8 bases between. Germline lookup yields CDR1 KGHSH and CDR2 LQKENI. Here the CDR3 reads CASSPSGHQETQYF. Written as DNA, the CDR3 is TGTGCCAGCTCACCCTCCGGGCACCAAGAGACCCAGTACTTC.

V and J are TRBV20-1 and TRBJ2-2; 7 bases line up with TRBD2. V shed 2 bases and J 0 bases; nucleotides not matched to a gene: 6. The length of the CDR3 is 16 residues. CDR1 DFQATT and CDR2 SNEGSKA come from the germline V gene (reference sequence). CDR3: CSARSLGGTNTGELFF. The CDR3 DNA reads as TGCAGTGCTAGAAGTTTGGGGGGGACGAACACCGGGGAGCTGTTTTTT.

The V gene is TRBV18, the J gene TRBJ1-1, with no clear D. Germline V gene lookup returns CDR1 KGHSH and CDR2 LQKENI. This CDR3 region has 13 residues. Trimming removed 5 bases at V and 1 base at J, with 8 bases between. For the CDR3, the DNA is TGTGCCAGCTCAGCCGGGTCGAACACTGAAGCTTTCTTT. Translating gives CASSAGSNTEAFF.

J is TRBJ2-2 and V is TRBV12-3 or TRBV12-4; 7 nucleotides agree with TRBD2. With V trimmed by 5 bases and J by 1 base, 4 bases remained unmatched. This CDR3 spans 15 amino acids. The CDR3 spells CASSQAGRNTGELFF. CDR3 nucleotides: TGTGCCAGCAGTCAAGCGGGGCGGAACACCGGGGAGCTGTTTTTT.

V is TRBV7-3 and J is TRBJ1-6; D gene ambiguous. The CDR3 covers 13 residues. CDR1 and CDR2 from the germline V gene are SGHTA and FQGTGA. Trimming took 4 bases from V and 14 from J, leaving 15 bases between them. CDR3 amino acids: CASSSRPDGALHF. The CDR3 DNA reads TGTGCCAGCAGCTCTCGCCCGGACGGTGCCCTCCACTTT.

V usage is TRBV5-4 and J usage is TRBJ1-2; a possible D gene is TRBD1 (6 bases). The CDR3 consists of 15 residues. The V end lost 4 bases, the J end lost 3 bases, and 16 bases lay between the germline ends. The germline V gene encodes CDR1 SGHNT and CDR2 YYREEE (reference sequence). CDR3 loop: CASSQGPGAHYGYTF. Written as DNA, the CDR3 is TGTGCCAGCAGCCAGGGACCGGGGGCCCACTATGGCTACACCTTC.

V and J are TRBV28 and TRBJ2-7, with TRBD2 identical over 10 bases. This CDR3 region has 16 residues. Trimming took 6 bases from V and 0 from J; bases not matched to a gene: 8. CDR1 MDHEN and CDR2 SYDVKM come from the germline V gene. CDR3 loop: CASRPPLAGASYEQYF. CDR3 DNA: TGTGCCAGCAGACCCCCTCTAGCGGGAGCCTCCTACGAGCAGTACTTC. The variable domain in full, completed from reference TRBV28 and TRBJ2-7, reads DVKVTQSSRYLVKRTGEKVFLECVQDMDHENMFWYRQDPGLGLRLIYFSYDVKMKEKGDIPEGYSVSREKKERFSLILESASTNQTSMYLCASRPPLAGASYEQYFGPGTRLTVT.

This clonotype was found a few times. The rearrangement joins TRBV24-1 to TRBJ2-7; 8 positions agree with TRBD1. Germline values: CDR1 KGHDR, CDR2 SFDVKD. The CDR3 is 14 residues long. V was clipped by 4 bases and J by 6 bases; unmatched bases: 7. The CDR3 DNA reads as TGTGCCACCAGTGAGCCCGGGACAGGCGGCGAGCAGTACTTC. Translating it yields CATSEPGTGGEQYF.